This T cell receptor (beta chain) was recorded in a study of blood T cell repertoires in COVID-19. A remark on this clone: Other DNA sequences within the sample encode an identical CDR3.

Original processing methods: Using reference gene primer amplification, nucleated cell counts were estimated. The table came from immunoSEQ multiplex PCR; TCRdb's copy has only in-frame clones and leaves some out. That table furnishes V, J and clone size, whereas the DNA furnished D and trimming. The sample has roughly 200,000 clones, 88% seen once. The sequence was obtained from a man aged 70 or older with acute or convalescent COVID-19. What was sequenced was peripheral blood.

The CDR3 DNA sequence: TGTGCCAGCAGTCGGACAGGGGCCAACACTGAAGCTTTCTTT. The encoded protein is CASSRTGANTEAFF. V is TRBV6-5 and J is TRBJ1-1, with 9 nucleotides matching TRBD1. The CDR3 consists of 14 residues. The germline V gene has CDR1 MNHEY and CDR2 SVGAGI. With V trimmed by 5 bases and J by 2 bases, 3 bases remained unmatched.